Listed below are T cell receptor beta chains from one sample, sequenced in a study of blood T cell repertoires in COVID-19. Some clones are missing from TCRdb's copy, which holds only in-frame ones; the method was immunoSEQ multiplex PCR. The sample has some 260,000 clones; 75% to 95% are singletons. Sequenced: PBMCs or T cells enriched from blood (not recorded which). These receptors all stem from a young woman who had recovered from COVID-19. CDR3s include the opening cysteine and the closing phenylalanine or tryptophan. D genes are given only for firm matches. Size is stated for part of the rows, as once, few or many counts, or as a class when the clone is expanded.

>TRBV15|once|TRBD1|TRBJ1-4
CATSRERQGPLSEKLFF
TGTGCCACCAGCAGAGAAAGACAGGGGCCACTCAGTGAAAAACTGTTTTTT
>TRBV18|.|.|TRBJ2-1
CASSPLGSADNEQFF
TGTGCCAGCTCACCCCTTGGTAGCGCTGACAATGAGCAGTTCTTC
>TRBV9|once|TRBD1|TRBJ1-1
CASNIQPGQGRAFF
TGTGCCAGCAACATACAACCGGGACAGGGCCGAGCTTTCTTT
>TRBV6-4|.|.|TRBJ1-1
CASSDSLTKNTEAFF
TGTGCCAGCAGTGACTCTTTGACAAAGAACACTGAAGCTTTCTTT
>TRBV6-2/TRBV6-3|.|.|TRBJ1-1
CASSSGENTEAFF
TGTGCCAGCAGTTCGGGGGAGAACACTGAAGCTTTCTTT
>TRBV15|.|TRBD2|TRBJ2-1
CATSRLAGPNEQFF
TGTGCCACCAGCAGACTAGCGGGCCCCAATGAGCAGTTCTTC
>TRBV5-1|.|TRBD1|TRBJ2-3
CASSLAGQGGTDTQYF
TGCGCCAGCAGCTTGGCCGGCCAGGGGGGCACAGATACGCAGTATTTT
>TRBV18|.|TRBD1|TRBJ2-7
CASSPGQDYEQYF
TGTGCCAGCTCTCCGGGACAGGACTACGAGCAGTACTTC
>TRBV7-6|.|.|TRBJ1-2
CASSASSSGGSYGYTF
TGTGCCAGCAGCGCGTCCTCGAGCGGGGGTAGCTATGGCTACACCTTC
>TRBV11-1|.|.|TRBJ2-2
CASSLSRENTGELFF
TGTGCCAGCAGCTTATCCAGGGAGAACACCGGGGAGCTGTTTTTT
>TRBV18|.|.|TRBJ1-1
CASSPPNGAVRNTEAFF
TGTGCCAGCTCACCACCGAATGGGGCAGTGAGGAACACTGAAGCTTTCTTT
>TRBV27|.|.|TRBJ2-1
CASSLGWEQFF
TGTGCCAGCAGTTTGGGCTGGGAGCAGTTCTTC
>TRBV7-8|.|.|TRBJ2-7
CASSLGLDYEQYF
TGTGCCAGCAGCTTAGGTCTAGACTACGAGCAGTACTTC
>TRBV6-5|.|TRBD1|TRBJ2-7
CASGRTGGIYEQYF
TGTGCCAGCGGTAGGACAGGGGGCATCTACGAGCAGTACTTC
>TRBV7-9|.|TRBD2|TRBJ2-3
CASTRDYGTDTQYF
TGTGCCAGCACCCGGGACTATGGCACAGATACGCAGTATTTT
>TRBV20-1|.|.|TRBJ1-2
CSALGGNGYTF
TGCAGTGCTCTCGGGGGGAATGGCTACACCTTC
>TRBV7-3|few|.|TRBJ2-2
CASSSPTGNTGELFF
TGTGCCAGCAGCTCCCCCACAGGGAACACCGGGGAGCTGTTTTTT
>TRBV2|.|TRBD1|TRBJ2-7
CASMVTGGRKDEQYF
TGTGCCAGCATGGTGACAGGGGGTCGAAAGGACGAGCAGTACTTC
>TRBV7-9|.|.|TRBJ1-2
CASSPGRFYGYTF
TGTGCCAGCAGCCCCGGGAGGTTCTATGGCTACACCTTC
>TRBV7-9|.|TRBD1|TRBJ2-3
CAIPGGSTDTQYF
TGTGCCATCCCAGGGGGAAGCACAGATACGCAGTATTTT
>TRBV21-1|.|.|TRBJ2-5
CASSSRDRGLETQYF
TGTGCCAGCAGCTCGAGGGACAGGGGGCTAGAGACCCAGTACTTC
>TRBV4-1|.|.|TRBJ1-5
CASSQRGNQPQHF
TGCGCCAGCAGCCAACGGGGCAATCAGCCCCAGCATTTT
>TRBV5-4|few|.|TRBJ1-1
CASSPESGFRVNTEAFF
TGTGCCAGCAGCCCCGAGTCCGGGTTTCGAGTGAACACTGAAGCTTTCTTT
>TRBV11-3|.|TRBD2|TRBJ2-3
CASRDGRASTDTQYF
TGTGCCAGCCGGGACGGGAGGGCCAGCACAGATACGCAGTATTTT
>TRBV4-2|once|.|TRBJ1-5
CASSQDWGGRRTTVSNQPQHF
TGTGCCAGCAGCCAAGATTGGGGAGGGAGACGGACAACGGTTAGCAATCAGCCCCAGCATTTT
>TRBV7-9|.|TRBD1|TRBJ1-6
CASSPGDRDSPLHF
TGTGCCAGCAGCCCAGGGGACAGAGATTCACCCCTCCACTTT
>TRBV24-1|.|TRBD1|TRBJ1-2
CATSDTGQEEYGYTF
TGTGCCACCAGTGATACCGGACAGGAGGAGTACGGCTACACCTTC
>TRBV5-1|.|.|TRBJ1-2
CASSLERGVNYGYTF
TGCGCCAGCAGCTTGGAGAGAGGAGTTAACTATGGCTACACCTTC
>TRBV19|.|.|TRBJ1-1
CASSTRTAMNTEAFF
TGTGCCAGTAGTACCCGGACAGCCATGAACACTGAAGCTTTCTTT
>TRBV4-1|.|TRBD1|TRBJ1-6
CASSQDGQGYNSPLHF
TGCGCCAGCAGCCAAGATGGACAGGGATACAATTCACCCCTCCACTTT
>TRBV7-2|.|.|TRBJ1-6
CASSSRWGDSPLHF
TGTGCCAGCAGCTCCAGGTGGGGGGACTCACCCCTCCACTTT
>TRBV7-9|.|.|TRBJ1-1
CASTLTGNTEAFF
TGTGCCAGCACTTTAACAGGGAACACTGAAGCTTTCTTT
>TRBV7-9|.|.|TRBJ2-2
CASTGGREAGELFF
TGTGCCAGCACTGGGGGCAGAGAGGCCGGGGAGCTGTTTTTT
>TRBV4-1|.|.|TRBJ1-5
CASSLPFPGARQPQHF
TGCGCCAGCAGCCTTCCCTTTCCAGGGGCCAGGCAGCCCCAGCATTTT
>TRBV6-5|.|TRBD1|TRBJ1-5
CASSYGQGVQPQHF
TGTGCCAGCAGTTACGGGCAGGGGGTTCAGCCCCAGCATTTT
>TRBV5-5|.|TRBD1|TRBJ1-2
CASSPGTGGGSFSWGYTF
TGTGCCAGCAGCCCCGGGACAGGGGGCGGCTCTTTCTCTTGGGGCTACACCTTC
>TRBV7-8|.|TRBD2|TRBJ2-7
CASSLGSGTLYEQYF
TGTGCCAGCAGCTTAGGGAGCGGGACCCTCTACGAGCAGTACTTC
>TRBV7-9|.|TRBD1|TRBJ2-7
CASSLQGARSLEQYF
TGTGCCAGCAGTCTACAGGGGGCGCGTAGTCTCGAGCAGTACTTC
>TRBV12-3/TRBV12-4|once|.|TRBJ1-2
CASSLNSYYGYTF
TGTGCCAGCAGTTTGAACAGTTACTATGGCTACACCTTC
>TRBV6-6|.|.|TRBJ1-3
CASSRSPGTFYGNTIYF
TGTGCCAGCAGTCGATCCCCCGGGACATTTTACGGAAACACCATATATTTT
>TRBV2|.|.|TRBJ1-4
CASSGAGGSNEKLFF
TGTGCCAGCAGTGGGGCTGGGGGGTCTAATGAAAAACTGTTTTTT
>TRBV24-1|.|.|TRBJ1-2
CATSDTLGYTF
TGTGCCACCAGTGATACATTGGGCTACACCTTC
>TRBV7-2|.|TRBD1|TRBJ1-4
CASSPDRVNEKLFF
TGTGCCAGCAGCCCGGACAGGGTTAATGAAAAACTGTTTTTT
>TRBV9|.|.|TRBJ2-3
CASSPAGGTRTDTQYF
TGTGCCAGCAGCCCGGCCGGCGGGACTCGCACAGATACGCAGTATTTT
>TRBV5-1|.|TRBD1|TRBJ2-5
CASSFRVDRYQETQYF
TGCGCCAGCAGCTTTAGGGTGGACAGGTATCAAGAGACCCAGTACTTC
>TRBV12-3/TRBV12-4|.|TRBD1|TRBJ1-5
CASSLQGLQPQHF
TGTGCCAGCAGTCTACAGGGGCTTCAGCCCCAGCATTTT
>TRBV18|.|.|TRBJ2-5
CASSPPTDQETQYF
TGTGCCAGCTCACCACCAACAGACCAAGAGACCCAGTACTTC
>TRBV28|.|.|TRBJ2-5
CASSLTRGLGETQYF
TGTGCCAGCAGTTTAACCAGGGGATTAGGAGAGACCCAGTACTTC
>TRBV11-3|.|.|TRBJ1-2
CASSVDSAYGYTF
TGTGCCAGCAGCGTAGACAGCGCTTATGGCTACACCTTC
>TRBV5-4|.|.|TRBJ1-4
CASSYGRGTNEKLFF
TGTGCCAGCAGCTACGGCCGGGGAACTAATGAAAAACTGTTTTTT